Below are 8 T cell receptor beta chains sequenced from a single sample in a study of PD-1 blockade in mismatch repair-deficient tumors. TCRdb keeps only in-frame clones here, not all; method: immunoSEQ multiplex PCR. The table lists over 100,000 clones, 60% to 85% of them singletons. The sequences come from peripheral blood, collected more than 58 weeks after starting pembrolizumab. These receptors were obtained from an adult with mismatch repair-deficient cancer.

V usage is TRBV30 and J usage is TRBJ2-1; TRBD1 matches at 9 bases. V trimming: 6 bases; J trimming: 0 bases; junction bases outside the gene matches: 9. Germline assignment: CDR1 GTSNPN and CDR2 SVGIG (reference sequence). The length of the CDR3 is 16 residues. CDR3 region: CACDSTGGSSYNEQFF. The CDR3 DNA reads TGTGCCTGCGATTCGACAGGGGGTAGCTCCTACAATGAGCAGTTCTTC.

This rearrangement joins TRBV19 to TRBJ1-1; D may be TRBD1 (5 bases). The length of the CDR3 is 13 residues. The V gene's germline CDR1 is LNHDA and CDR2 SQIVND (reference sequence). V was shortened by 7 bases and J by 3 bases, with 12 bases between the two germline ends. CDR3 residues: CASNWGGDTEAFF. The CDR3 DNA reads as TGTGCCAGTAATTGGGGGGGGGACACTGAAGCTTTCTTT.

This clone was observed a few times. The CDR3 DNA is TGTGCCAGCAGTCTCCGGGATGGAGATCTCGACACCATATATTTT. Translation gives CASSLRDGDLDTIYF. The V and J genes are TRBV27 and TRBJ1-3; D not certain. Trimming took 5 bases from V and 8 from J, leaving 19 bases between them. Germline loops: CDR1 MNHEY, CDR2 SMNVEV (reference sequence). The CDR3 covers 15 residues.

The chain uses TRBV15 and TRBJ2-6, with D hard to call. This CDR3 has 15 amino acids. The V end was cut by 1 base, the J end by 2 bases, with 6 bases between. The germline V gene has CDR1 LNHNV and CDR2 YYDKDF (reference sequence). CDR3 residues: CATSRAWTGANVLTF. Written as DNA, the CDR3 is TGTGCCACCAGCAGAGCGTGGACTGGGGCCAACGTCCTGACTTTC. Drawing the rest from reference TRBV15 and TRBJ2-6, the complete variable domain is DAMVIQNPRYQVTQFGKPVTLSCSQTLNHNVMYWYQQKSSQAPKLLFHYYDKDFNNEADTPDNFQSRRPNTSFCFLDIRSPGLGDTAMYLCATSRAWTGANVLTFGAGSRLTVL.

The chain couples TRBV27 to TRBJ2-2; D unclear. Germline V CDR1 and CDR2: MNHEY, SMNVEV (reference sequence). With 0 bases removed from V and 4 bases from J, the gap between germline ends came to 6 bases. CDR3 size: 14 residues. CDR3: CASSLSSVTGELFF. DNA of the CDR3: TGTGCCAGCAGTTTATCTTCCGTCACCGGGGAGCTGTTTTTT.

This clone has a single count. The chain carries TRBV20-1 and TRBJ2-7; D gene uncertain. Germline assignment: CDR1 DFQATT and CDR2 SNEGSKA (reference sequence). There are 11 residues in the CDR3. V gave up 1 base and J gave up 7 bases, with 8 bases separating them. The CDR3: CSARAGGEQYF. Here the CDR3 DNA reads TGCAGTGCTAGAGCAGGTGGAGAGCAGTACTTC.

The sample holds a few counts of this clone. CDR3 residues: CASSISSQENIQYF. The CDR3 DNA follows: TGTGCCAGTAGTATTTCGTCCCAGGAAAACATTCAGTACTTC. The rearrangement joins TRBV19 to TRBJ2-4; the D is unclear. CDR3 length: 14 amino acids. Germline CDR1 is LNHDA and CDR2 is SQIVND (reference sequence). Trimming removed 3 bases at V and 5 bases at J, with 11 bases between.

The V call is TRBV11-2, the J call TRBJ2-5, with D possibly being TRBD2 (6 bases). Germline CDR1 is SGHAT and CDR2 is FQNNGV. The CDR3 contains 15 residues. V lost 5 bases and J lost 5, with 18 bases in between. The CDR3 coding sequence is TGTGCCAGCAGCCAGGCCGGGACGGAGGGGGAGACCCAGTACTTC. It encodes CASSQAGTEGETQYF. The full variable domain, in which reference TRBV11-2 and TRBJ2-5 provide the parts outside the CDR3, is EAGVAQSPRYKIIEKRQSVAFWCNPISGHATLYWYQQILGQGPKLLIQFQNNGVVDDSQLPKDRFSAERLKGVDSTLKIQPAKLEDSAVYLCASSQAGTEGETQYFGPGTRLLVL.